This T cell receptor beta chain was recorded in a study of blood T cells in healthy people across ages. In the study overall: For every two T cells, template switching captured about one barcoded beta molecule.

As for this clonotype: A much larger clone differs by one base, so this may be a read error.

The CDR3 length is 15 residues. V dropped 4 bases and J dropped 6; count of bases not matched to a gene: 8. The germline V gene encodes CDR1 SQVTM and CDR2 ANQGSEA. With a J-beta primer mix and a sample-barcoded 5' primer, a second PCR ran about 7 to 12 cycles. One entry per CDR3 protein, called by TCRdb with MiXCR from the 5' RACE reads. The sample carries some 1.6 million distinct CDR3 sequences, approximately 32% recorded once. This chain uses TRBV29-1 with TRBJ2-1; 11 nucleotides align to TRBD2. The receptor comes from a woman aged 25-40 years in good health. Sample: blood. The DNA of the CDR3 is TGCAGCGTTGTGACGGGACTAGCGGCAAGCAATGAGCAGTTCTTC. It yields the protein CSVVTGLAASNEQFF.